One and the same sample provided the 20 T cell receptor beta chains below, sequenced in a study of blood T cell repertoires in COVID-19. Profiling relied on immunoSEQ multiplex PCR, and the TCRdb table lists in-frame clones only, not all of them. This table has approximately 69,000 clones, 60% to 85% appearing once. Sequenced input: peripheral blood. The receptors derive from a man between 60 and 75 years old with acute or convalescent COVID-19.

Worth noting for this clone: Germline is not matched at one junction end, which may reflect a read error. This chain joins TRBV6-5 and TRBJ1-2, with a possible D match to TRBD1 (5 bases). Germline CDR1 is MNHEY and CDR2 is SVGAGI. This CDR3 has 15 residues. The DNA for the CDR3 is TGTGCCAGCAGTTACTCTGCAGGGTCGGTCTATGACTACACCTTC. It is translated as CASSYSAGSVYDYTF.

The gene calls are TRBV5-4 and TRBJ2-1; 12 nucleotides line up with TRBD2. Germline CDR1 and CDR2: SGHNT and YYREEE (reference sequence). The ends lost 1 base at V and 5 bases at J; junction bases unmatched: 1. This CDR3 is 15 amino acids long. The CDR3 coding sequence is TGTGCCAGCAGCTTGCGGACTAGCGGGGACAATGAGCAGTTCTTC. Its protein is CASSLRTSGDNEQFF.

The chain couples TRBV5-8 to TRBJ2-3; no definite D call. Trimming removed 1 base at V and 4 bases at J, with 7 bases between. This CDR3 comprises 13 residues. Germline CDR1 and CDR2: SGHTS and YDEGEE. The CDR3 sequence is CASSLRVPDTQYF. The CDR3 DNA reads TGTGCCAGCAGCTTGCGAGTCCCAGATACGCAGTATTTT.

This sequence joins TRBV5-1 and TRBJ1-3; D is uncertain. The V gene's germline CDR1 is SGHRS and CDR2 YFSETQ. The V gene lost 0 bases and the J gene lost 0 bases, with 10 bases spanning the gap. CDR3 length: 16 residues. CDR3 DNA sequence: TGCGCCAGCAGCTTGGGTACAGTAGACTCTGGAAACACCATATATTTT. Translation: CASSLGTVDSGNTIYF.

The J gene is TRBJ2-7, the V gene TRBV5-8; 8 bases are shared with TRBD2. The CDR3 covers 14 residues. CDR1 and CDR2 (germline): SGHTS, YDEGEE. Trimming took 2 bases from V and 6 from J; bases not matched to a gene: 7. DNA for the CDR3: TGTGCCAGCAGCTTCGGGGGGGTCCTCATCGAGCAGTACTTC. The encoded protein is CASSFGGVLIEQYF.

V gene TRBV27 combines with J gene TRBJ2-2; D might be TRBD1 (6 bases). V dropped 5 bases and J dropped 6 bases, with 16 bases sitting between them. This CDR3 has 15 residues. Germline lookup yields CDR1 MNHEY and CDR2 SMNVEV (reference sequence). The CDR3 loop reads CASSQRGTPPGELFF. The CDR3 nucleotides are TGTGCCAGCAGTCAGCGTGGGACACCTCCCGGGGAGCTGTTTTTT.

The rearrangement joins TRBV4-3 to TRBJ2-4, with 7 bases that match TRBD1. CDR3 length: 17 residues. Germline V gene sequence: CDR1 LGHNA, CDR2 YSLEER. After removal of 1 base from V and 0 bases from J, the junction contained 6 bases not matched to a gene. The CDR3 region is CASSQGVRGPAKNIQYF. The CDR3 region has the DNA TGCGCCAGCAGCCAAGGGGTAAGGGGGCCAGCCAAAAACATTCAGTACTTC.

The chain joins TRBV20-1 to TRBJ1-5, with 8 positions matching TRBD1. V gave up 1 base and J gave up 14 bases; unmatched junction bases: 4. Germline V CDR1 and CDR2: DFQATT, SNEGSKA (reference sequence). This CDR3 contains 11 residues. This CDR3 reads CSARGDRLKHF. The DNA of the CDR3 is TGCAGTGCTAGAGGGGACAGGCTAAAGCATTTT.

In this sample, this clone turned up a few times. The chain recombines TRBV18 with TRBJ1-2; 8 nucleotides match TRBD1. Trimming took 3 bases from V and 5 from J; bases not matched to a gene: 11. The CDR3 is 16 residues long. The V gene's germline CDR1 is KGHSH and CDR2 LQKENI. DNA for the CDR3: TGTGCCAGCTCACCTAATGTCCAGGGGGCCGGGTATGGCTACACCTTC. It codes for CASSPNVQGAGYGYTF.

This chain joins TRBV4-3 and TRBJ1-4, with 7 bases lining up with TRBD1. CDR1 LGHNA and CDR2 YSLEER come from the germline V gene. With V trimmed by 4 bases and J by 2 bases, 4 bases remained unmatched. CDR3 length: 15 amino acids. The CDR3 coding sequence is TGCGCCAGCAGCCGAGACAGGGCGACTAATGAAAAACTGTTTTTT. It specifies CASSRDRATNEKLFF.

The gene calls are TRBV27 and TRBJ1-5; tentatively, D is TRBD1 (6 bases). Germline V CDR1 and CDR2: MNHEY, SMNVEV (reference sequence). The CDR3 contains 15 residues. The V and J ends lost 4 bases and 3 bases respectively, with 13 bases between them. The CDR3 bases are TGTGCCAGCAGTTCGGGCAGGGGTGTCAATCAGCCCCAGCATTTT. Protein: CASSSGRGVNQPQHF.

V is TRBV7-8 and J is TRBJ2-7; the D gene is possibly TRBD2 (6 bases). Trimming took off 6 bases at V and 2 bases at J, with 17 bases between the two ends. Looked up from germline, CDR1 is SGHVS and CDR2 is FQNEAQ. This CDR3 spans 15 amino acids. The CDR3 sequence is CASRLRDGGTYEQYF. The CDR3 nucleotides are TGTGCCAGCAGACTCAGAGACGGGGGAACCTACGAGCAGTACTTC. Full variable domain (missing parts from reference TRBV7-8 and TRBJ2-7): GAGVSQSPRYKVAKRGQDVALRCDPISGHVSLFWYQQALGQGPEFLTYFQNEAQLDKSGLPSDRFFAERPEGSVSTLKIQRTQQEDSAVYLCASRLRDGGTYEQYFGPGTRLTVT.

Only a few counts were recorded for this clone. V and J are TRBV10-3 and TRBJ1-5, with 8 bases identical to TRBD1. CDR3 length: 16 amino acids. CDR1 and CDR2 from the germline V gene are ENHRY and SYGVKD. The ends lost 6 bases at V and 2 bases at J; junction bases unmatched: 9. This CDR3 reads CAIRSGGSLGNQPQHF. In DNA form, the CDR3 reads TGTGCCATCAGATCAGGGGGCTCGCTTGGCAATCAGCCCCAGCATTTT.

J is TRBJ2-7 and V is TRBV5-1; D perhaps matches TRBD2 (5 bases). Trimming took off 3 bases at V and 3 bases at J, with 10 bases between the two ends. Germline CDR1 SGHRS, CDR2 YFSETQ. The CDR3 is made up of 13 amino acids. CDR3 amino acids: CASSWTRNYEQYF. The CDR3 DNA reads TGCGCCAGCAGCTGGACTCGCAACTACGAGCAGTACTTC.

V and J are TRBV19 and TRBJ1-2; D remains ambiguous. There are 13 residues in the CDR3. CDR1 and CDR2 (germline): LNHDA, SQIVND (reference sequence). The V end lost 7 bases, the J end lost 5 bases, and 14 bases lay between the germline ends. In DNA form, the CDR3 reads TGTGCCAGTAATGACCGGGAGGGATATGGCTACACCTTC. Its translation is CASNDREGYGYTF.

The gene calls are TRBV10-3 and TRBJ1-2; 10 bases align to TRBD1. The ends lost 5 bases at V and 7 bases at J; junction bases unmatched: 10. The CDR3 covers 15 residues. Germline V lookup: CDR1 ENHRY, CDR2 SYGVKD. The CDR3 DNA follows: TGTGCCATCAGTTCAGACGGGACAGGGGTTGTTGGCTACACCTTC. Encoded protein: CAISSDGTGVVGYTF.

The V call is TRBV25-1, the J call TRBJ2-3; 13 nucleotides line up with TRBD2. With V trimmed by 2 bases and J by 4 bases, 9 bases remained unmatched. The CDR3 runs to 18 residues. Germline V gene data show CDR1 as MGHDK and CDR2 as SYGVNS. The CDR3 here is CASSESRLAGGGADTQYF. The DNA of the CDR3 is TGTGCCAGCAGTGAAAGCCGACTAGCGGGGGGAGGGGCAGATACGCAGTATTTT.

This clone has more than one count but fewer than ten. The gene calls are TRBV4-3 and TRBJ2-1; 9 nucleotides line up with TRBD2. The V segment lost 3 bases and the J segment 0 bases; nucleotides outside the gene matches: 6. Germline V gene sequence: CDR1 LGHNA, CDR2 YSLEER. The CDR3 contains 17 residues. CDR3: CASSQILAGASYNEQFF. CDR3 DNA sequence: TGCGCCAGCAGCCAGATATTAGCGGGAGCCTCCTACAATGAGCAGTTCTTC.

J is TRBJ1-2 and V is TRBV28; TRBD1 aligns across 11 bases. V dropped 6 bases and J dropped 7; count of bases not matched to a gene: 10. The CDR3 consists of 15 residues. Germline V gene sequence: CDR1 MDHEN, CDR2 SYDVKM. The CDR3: CASSRPGQGESGYTF. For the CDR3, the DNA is TGTGCCAGCAGCCGGCCGGGACAGGGGGAGTCTGGCTACACCTTC.

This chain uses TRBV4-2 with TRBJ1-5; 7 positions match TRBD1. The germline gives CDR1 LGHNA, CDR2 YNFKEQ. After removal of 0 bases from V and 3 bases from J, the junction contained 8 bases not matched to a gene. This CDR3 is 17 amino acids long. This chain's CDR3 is CASSQDGNRGINQPQHF. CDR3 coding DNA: TGTGCCAGCAGCCAAGATGGGAACAGGGGTATCAATCAGCCCCAGCATTTT.